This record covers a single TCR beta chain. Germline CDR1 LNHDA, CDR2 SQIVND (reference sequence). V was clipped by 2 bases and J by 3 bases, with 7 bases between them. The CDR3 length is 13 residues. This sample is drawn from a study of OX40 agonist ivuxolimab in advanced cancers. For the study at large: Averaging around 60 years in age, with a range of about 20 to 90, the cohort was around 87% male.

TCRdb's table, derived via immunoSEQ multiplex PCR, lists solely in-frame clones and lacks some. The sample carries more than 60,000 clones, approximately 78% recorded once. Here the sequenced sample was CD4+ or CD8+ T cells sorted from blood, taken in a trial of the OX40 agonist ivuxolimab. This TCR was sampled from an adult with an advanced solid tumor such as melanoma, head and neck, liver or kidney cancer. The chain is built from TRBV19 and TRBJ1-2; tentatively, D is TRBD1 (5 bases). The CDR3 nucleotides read TGTGCCAGTAGTATAAAGGGGTACTATGGCTACACCTTC. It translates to CASSIKGYYGYTF.